These 27 T cell receptor beta chains were sequenced from one sample in a study of cytomegalovirus exposure and HLA in healthy donors. The study ran its PCR with 60 Vbeta and 13 Jbeta primers. Only in-frame clones appear in the TCRdb table, and some are missing; sequencing was by immunoSEQ multiplex PCR. The data contain just over 25,000 clones, under 70% of them singletons. Specimen: PBMCs. The receptors were gathered from a woman aged 45 to 65 in good health and CMV-seronegative.

This chain connects TRBV7-9 to TRBJ1-1; weak D call: TRBD1 (5 bases). This CDR3 contains 15 residues. V was trimmed by 6 bases and J by 3 bases, leaving 17 bases between them. The V gene's germline CDR1 is SEHNR and CDR2 FQNEAQ (reference sequence). CDR3 amino acids: CASSHAGGGDTEAFF. The CDR3 nucleotides read TGTGCCAGCAGTCATGCCGGGGGAGGGGACACTGAAGCTTTCTTT.

The chain joins TRBV19 to TRBJ2-5, with TRBD2 as a possible D gene (6 bases). V was clipped by 9 bases and J by 2 bases, with 13 bases between them. The CDR3 loop spans 13 amino acids. Germline V lookup: CDR1 LNHDA, CDR2 SQIVND (reference sequence). The CDR3, as DNA: TGTGCCAGCACCGATGGAGGGCAAGAGACCCAGTACTTC. Amino acid sequence: CASTDGGQETQYF.

The rearrangement links TRBV29-1 to TRBJ1-1, with 11 bases fitting TRBD1. Trimming removed 7 bases from V and 11 bases from J; junction bases left unmatched: 6. CDR1 is SQVTM, CDR2 ANQGSEA, per germline. CDR3 length: 11 residues. This CDR3 reads CSARTGGAAFF. In DNA, the CDR3 is TGCAGCGCCCGGACAGGGGGCGCGGCTTTCTTT.

The chain couples TRBV6-5 to TRBJ1-2; D is possibly TRBD1 (6 bases). CDR1 is MNHEY and CDR2 is SVGAGI in the germline V gene. V gave up 5 bases and J gave up 4 bases, with 17 bases separating them. The CDR3 contains 15 residues. The CDR3 loop reads CASSTGQIKTYGYTF. Here the CDR3 DNA reads TGTGCCAGCAGTACCGGACAGATTAAGACCTATGGCTACACCTTC.

The chain is built from TRBV4-2 and TRBJ1-2; D gene uncertain. Germline V gives CDR1 LGHNA, CDR2 YNFKEQ. V lost 0 bases to trimming and J lost 6 bases, with 11 bases between them. This CDR3 is built from 14 residues. The CDR3 reads CASSQDPRVHGYTF. CDR3 nucleotide sequence: TGTGCCAGCAGCCAAGATCCGAGGGTTCATGGCTACACCTTC.

The V call is TRBV4-1, the J call TRBJ1-5; unclear D gene. Trimming took 2 bases from V and 3 from J, leaving 5 bases between them. CDR1 MGHRA and CDR2 YSYEKL come from the germline V gene. The CDR3 contains 13 residues. CDR3 coding DNA: TGCGCCAGCAGCCAAACTACCAATCAGCCCCAGCATTTT. Its protein is CASSQTTNQPQHF.

A few counts support this clone. The CDR3: CATSPRDTYYEQYF. The CDR3 DNA reads TGTGCCACCAGCCCACGGGACACTTACTACGAGCAGTACTTC. The chain uses TRBV15 and TRBJ2-7, with a possible D match to TRBD1 (6 bases). The CDR3 totals 14 residues. Germline V gene data show CDR1 as LNHNV and CDR2 as YYDKDF (reference sequence). V lost 5 bases and J 3 bases, leaving 14 bases between the germline ends.

The chain uses TRBV6-5 and TRBJ2-2; tentatively, D is TRBD2 (6 bases). V gave up 6 bases and J gave up 0 bases, with 11 bases separating them. Germline loops: CDR1 MNHEY, CDR2 SVGAGI. CDR3 size: 15 residues. CDR3 bases: TGTGCCAGCAGGTGGAGGGGATCGAACACCGGGGAGCTGTTTTTT. Its protein is CASRWRGSNTGELFF.

The DNA of the CDR3 is TGTGCCAGCAGTTTACCGGGACAGGGGGCCGGCGAGCAGTACTTC. Residues: CASSLPGQGAGEQYF. This chain joins TRBV6-6 and TRBJ2-7; TRBD1 matches at 12 bases. The J segment lost 6 bases and the V segment lost 4 bases, leaving 7 bases of the junction unmatched. CDR1 is MNHNY and CDR2 is SVGAGI in the germline V gene (reference sequence). The CDR3 covers 15 residues.

This clone has just a few counts. The chain carries TRBV6-5 and TRBJ2-1; 10 bases are shared with TRBD2. Germline CDR1 reads MNHEY; CDR2 reads SVGAGI. The CDR3 covers 13 residues. CDR3 in DNA: TGTGCGACCGGGACTAGCGCATACAATGAGCAGTTCTTC. Residues: CATGTSAYNEQFF.

The chain joins TRBV29-1 to TRBJ2-3; 15 nucleotides agree with TRBD2. The CDR3 totals 15 residues. The J segment lost 4 bases and the V segment lost 6 bases, leaving 5 bases of the junction unmatched. Germline V gives CDR1 SQVTM, CDR2 ANQGSEA. In nucleotides, the CDR3 is TGCAGCGTCCAAGGACTAGCGGGAGGGCCAGATACGCAGTATTTT. Translating it yields CSVQGLAGGPDTQYF.

This sequence joins TRBV6-1 and TRBJ1-2; possible D gene TRBD1, 6 bases. The CDR3 has 11 residues. Trimming stripped 4 bases from V and 8 bases from J, with 8 bases between. Per the germline V gene, CDR1 is MNHNS and CDR2 is SASEGT. CDR3 sequence: CASSAGVGYTF. The CDR3 region has the DNA TGTGCCAGCAGTGCAGGGGTCGGCTACACCTTC.

The rearrangement joins TRBV2 to TRBJ2-7; TRBD2 agrees at 10 bases. This CDR3 has 13 amino acids. Per the germline V gene, CDR1 is SNHLY and CDR2 is FYNNEI. V was pared by 8 bases and J by 2 bases, with 3 bases of the junction left unmatched. The CDR3 DNA is TGTGCCAGCCGAGGGACTAGCGCCTACGAGCAGTACTTC. It codes for CASRGTSAYEQYF.

This chain joins TRBV29-1 and TRBJ1-1; D not resolved. The germline V and J ends were trimmed by 7 bases and 11 bases, with 20 bases remaining between them. The germline gives CDR1 SQVTM, CDR2 ANQGSEA. The CDR3 consists of 12 residues. CDR3 sequence reads: CSAGGGKSKAFF. The CDR3 DNA sequence: TGCAGCGCTGGAGGTGGGAAGTCGAAGGCTTTCTTT.

The J gene is TRBJ2-5, the V gene TRBV28, with TRBD1 identical over 8 bases. Germline V gives CDR1 MDHEN, CDR2 SYDVKM. J lost 2 bases, V lost 6 bases, and 2 bases had no gene match. The CDR3 extends over 13 amino acids. CDR3 nucleotide sequence: TGTGCCAGCAGACGGACAGGGCAAGAGACCCAGTACTTC. Translating gives CASRRTGQETQYF.

The chain carries TRBV6-5 and TRBJ1-1; D is unresolved. Germline CDR1 and CDR2: MNHEY and SVGAGI. Trimming took 6 bases from V and 1 from J, leaving 9 bases between them. This CDR3 is built from 13 residues. CDR3 residues: CASRSSGNTEAFF. The CDR3 nucleotides are TGTGCCAGCAGGAGTAGTGGGAACACTGAAGCTTTCTTT.

The V and J genes are TRBV10-1 and TRBJ1-1; D is unresolved. Trimming took off 0 bases at V and 4 bases at J, with 6 bases between the two ends. Germline values: CDR1 WNHNN, CDR2 SYGVQD (reference sequence). The CDR3 has 13 residues. DNA of the CDR3: TGCGCCAGCAGTGAGTCTGCCGGCACTGAAGCTTTCTTT. This codes for CASSESAGTEAFF.

The chain joins TRBV28 to TRBJ2-1, with D unresolved. In germline, CDR1 is MDHEN, CDR2 SYDVKM. CDR3 length equals 11 residues. With 2 bases removed from V and 8 bases from J, the gap between germline ends came to 4 bases. This chain's CDR3 is CASSLRYEQFF. The CDR3 bases are TGTGCCAGCAGTTTACGGTATGAGCAGTTCTTC.

The V call is TRBV6-5, the J call TRBJ2-7; weak D call: TRBD2 (5 bases). In germline, CDR1 is MNHEY, CDR2 SVGAGI. The CDR3 runs to 13 residues. Trimming pared 3 bases from V and 1 base from J, leaving 7 bases between. The CDR3 region is CASSYQRSYEQYF. The DNA of the CDR3 is TGTGCCAGCAGTTATCAGCGGTCCTACGAGCAGTACTTC.

V usage is TRBV28 and J usage is TRBJ1-4; D gene uncertain. Germline CDR1 and CDR2: MDHEN and SYDVKM. The V end lost 2 bases, the J end lost 8 bases, and 9 bases lay between the germline ends. The CDR3 consists of 13 residues. In DNA form, the CDR3 reads TGTGCCAGCAGTTTACTTGGAGGGGAAAAACTGTTTTTT. Its translation: CASSLLGGEKLFF.

This clone was detected a few times. The CDR3, as DNA: TGTGCCAGCAGCCCGACCGGGACAAATCATAGGAAGAACACTGAAGCTTTCTTT. The encoded protein is CASSPTGTNHRKNTEAFF. This chain connects TRBV5-4 to TRBJ1-1, with a tentative D call TRBD1 (6 bases). Germline V lookup: CDR1 SGHNT, CDR2 YYREEE (reference sequence). The CDR3 loop spans 18 amino acids. V gave up 4 bases and J gave up 1 base, with 23 bases separating them. Filled out from reference TRBV5-4 and TRBJ1-1, the complete variable domain reads ETGVTQSPTHLIKTRGQQVTLRCSSQSGHNTVSWYQQALGQGPQFIFQYYREEENGRGNFPPRFSGLQFPNYSSELNVNALELDDSALYLCASSPTGTNHRKNTEAFFGQGTRLTVV.

This clone occurred a few times. The V and J genes are TRBV29-1 and TRBJ2-7; D perhaps matches TRBD1 (7 bases). CDR3 length equals 13 residues. The V gene's germline CDR1 is SQVTM and CDR2 ANQGSEA. CDR3 amino acids: CSVTGRSSYEQYF. The DNA for the CDR3 is TGCAGTGTGACAGGGAGGAGCTCCTACGAGCAGTACTTC.

This chain links TRBV20-1 with TRBJ2-1, with TRBD2 identical over 7 bases. The CDR3 extends over 11 amino acids. Germline CDR1 is DFQATT and CDR2 is SNEGSKA (reference sequence). The J segment lost 9 bases and the V segment lost 6 bases, leaving 5 bases of the junction unmatched. The CDR3 here is CSAPGEGEQFF. DNA for the CDR3: TGCAGTGCCCCTGGGGAGGGTGAGCAGTTCTTC.

This clone was observed once. CDR3 in amino acids: CAITLQGGGTDTQYF. The CDR3 nucleotides are TGTGCCATTACATTACAGGGAGGGGGCACAGATACGCAGTATTTT. The chain joins TRBV2 to TRBJ2-3, with D perhaps TRBD2 (7 bases). The CDR3 consists of 15 residues. In germline, CDR1 is SNHLY, CDR2 FYNNEI. With 10 bases removed from V and 1 base from J, the gap between germline ends came to 18 bases.

With regard to this clone: Additional DNA sequences in this sample encode the identical CDR3. The chain is built from TRBV28 and TRBJ1-1; D is perhaps TRBD1 (5 bases). The germline V gene encodes CDR1 MDHEN and CDR2 SYDVKM. This CDR3 contains 14 residues. The germline V and J ends were trimmed by 3 bases and 3 bases, with 11 bases remaining between them. The CDR3 sequence is CASSFSRADTEAFF. CDR3 nucleotide sequence: TGTGCCAGCAGTTTTAGCAGGGCAGACACTGAAGCTTTCTTT.

The chain uses TRBV6-5 and TRBJ2-1; D possibly corresponds to TRBD2 (6 bases). With 6 bases removed from V and 11 bases from J, the gap between germline ends came to 11 bases. The CDR3 sequence is 11 residues long. The germline V gene encodes CDR1 MNHEY and CDR2 SVGAGI. CDR3 sequence: CASSKRGKQFF. Written as DNA, the CDR3 is TGTGCCAGCAGCAAACGGGGGAAGCAGTTCTTC.

A few counts support this clone. The CDR3 DNA reads TGTGCCAGCAGCGTAGTGGGCGGGCCCTACGAGCAGTACTTC. Protein: CASSVVGGPYEQYF. V and J are TRBV9 and TRBJ2-7; maybe TRBD2 (5 bases). The CDR3 consists of 14 residues. CDR1 and CDR2 (germline): SGDLS, YYNGEE. Trimming removed 0 bases from V and 2 bases from J, with 9 bases in between.